A single sample gave rise to the 14 T cell receptor beta chains below, sequenced in a study of blood T cell repertoires in COVID-19. TCRdb's table, derived via immunoSEQ multiplex PCR, lists solely in-frame clones and lacks some. The data hold 250,000 to 300,000 clones, with roughly 91% observed a single time. The sequencing input was PBMCs or T cells enriched from blood (not recorded which). The receptor source for this set is a woman in her 50s who had been exposed to COVID-19.

The V and J genes are TRBV7-9 and TRBJ1-5; the match to TRBD1 covers 7 bases. V trimming: 4 bases; J trimming: 4 bases; junction bases outside the gene matches: 1. The CDR3 loop spans 13 amino acids. Germline V CDR1 and CDR2: SEHNR, FQNEAQ (reference sequence). CDR3 sequence (DNA): TGTGCCAGCAGCTGGGGACAGAATCAGCCCCAGCATTTT. It translates to CASSWGQNQPQHF.

The genes are TRBV11-2 and TRBJ1-3, with a weak D call TRBD1 (6 bases). CDR3 size: 12 residues. V lost 5 bases, J lost 7 bases, and 9 bases lay in between. Looked up from germline, CDR1 is SGHAT and CDR2 is FQNNGV. The CDR3, as DNA: TGTGCCAGCAGCCATACAGGGAACACCATATATTTT. Translating gives CASSHTGNTIYF.

V and J are TRBV11-3 and TRBJ2-1, with a weak D call TRBD1 (6 bases). Germline CDR1 is SGHNT and CDR2 is YENEEA. There are 16 residues in the CDR3. The V gene lost 4 bases and the J gene lost 5 bases, with 18 bases spanning the gap. DNA for the CDR3: TGTGCCAGCAGCTCCGAACAGGGTTGGGGACACAATGAGCAGTTCTTC. It specifies CASSSEQGWGHNEQFF.

The genes are TRBV28 and TRBJ1-6; 10 bases match TRBD1. There are 17 residues in the CDR3. Germline CDR1 MDHEN, CDR2 SYDVKM. The trim removed 1 base at V and 7 bases at J, leaving 7 bases unmatched. The CDR3 coding sequence is TGTGCCAGCAGTTTATATGTAGGGGACAGGGGAAATTCACCCCTCCACTTT. Encoded protein: CASSLYVGDRGNSPLHF.

The CDR3 DNA reads as TGCGCCAGCAGCTCATTACAGGGAAACTATGGCTACACCTTC. It codes for CASSSLQGNYGYTF. The chain joins TRBV5-1 to TRBJ1-2; D perhaps matches TRBD1 (6 bases). V was shortened by 3 bases and J by 2 bases, with 11 bases between the two germline ends. Germline lookup yields CDR1 SGHRS and CDR2 YFSETQ. The CDR3 length is 14 residues.

The chain carries TRBV5-1 and TRBJ1-5; 7 bases map to TRBD1. CDR1 is SGHRS and CDR2 is YFSETQ in the germline V gene. This CDR3 region has 16 residues. The V gene end was trimmed by 0 bases and the J gene end by 7 bases; junction bases not matched to a gene: 10. CDR3 sequence: CASSLGPTGVSQPQHF. The CDR3 bases are TGCGCCAGCAGCTTGGGACCCACAGGGGTCAGCCAGCCCCAGCATTTT.

This sequence joins TRBV5-1 and TRBJ2-4; tentative D call: TRBD2 (6 bases). The CDR3 is made up of 13 amino acids. Germline V gene data show CDR1 as SGHRS and CDR2 as YFSETQ. V was clipped by 4 bases and J by 4 bases, with 9 bases between them. The CDR3 DNA reads TGCGCCAGCAGCACGGGGGAGAAAAACATTCAGTACTTC. It yields the protein CASSTGEKNIQYF.

The rearrangement links TRBV9 to TRBJ2-7; TRBD2 agrees at 7 bases. Germline V gene lookup returns CDR1 SGDLS and CDR2 YYNGEE. The CDR3 totals 15 residues. V lost 0 bases to trimming and J lost 3 bases; unmatched junction nucleotides: 6. DNA of the CDR3: TGTGCCAGCAGCGTAGGGTCTAGCGGTTACTACGAGCAGTACTTC. Its protein product is CASSVGSSGYYEQYF.

This chain links TRBV4-1 with TRBJ2-5; D is ambiguous. CDR1 and CDR2 from the germline V gene are MGHRA and YSYEKL. V lost 3 bases to trimming and J lost 2 bases, with 10 bases between them. The CDR3 consists of 14 residues. CDR3 sequence (DNA): TGCGCCAGCAGCCATTCAGGCGTTCAAGAGACCCAGTACTTC. Amino acids: CASSHSGVQETQYF.

This clone was picked up one time. V is TRBV10-3 and J is TRBJ1-5; D uncertain. Germline assignment: CDR1 ENHRY and CDR2 SYGVKD. This CDR3 comprises 14 residues. V lost 3 bases to trimming and J lost 4 bases, with 10 bases between them. CDR3 nucleotide sequence: TGTGCCATCAGTGATGGACTTTATAATCAGCCCCAGCATTTT. Protein product: CAISDGLYNQPQHF.

The chain has TRBV10-3 and TRBJ2-7; 9 bases match TRBD1. The CDR3 totals 12 residues. Germline V gives CDR1 ENHRY, CDR2 SYGVKD. Trimming at V came to 2 bases and at J to 13 bases, leaving 6 bases not matched to a gene. The CDR3 bases are TGTGCCATCAGTGAGGGGGCGGGACAGGGATACTTC. This encodes CAISEGAGQGYF.

The chain joins TRBV19 to TRBJ2-1, with D unresolved. The CDR3 has 14 amino acids. V was trimmed by 5 bases and J by 3 bases, leaving 11 bases between them. Germline-derived CDR1 and CDR2 are LNHDA and SQIVND (reference sequence). For the CDR3, the DNA is TGTGCCAGTAGTTTTCGCGAACTCTACAATGAGCAGTTCTTC. Residues: CASSFRELYNEQFF.

The genes are TRBV11-2 and TRBJ2-2; 7 nucleotides line up with TRBD1. Germline trimming cut 1 base from V and 4 bases from J; bases unmatched to any gene: 3. The germline CDR1 and CDR2 sequences are SGHAT and FQNNGV. This CDR3 has 15 amino acids. In DNA, the CDR3 is TGTGCCAGCAGCTTAGGAGGGGGCCGCACCGGGGAGCTGTTTTTT. It encodes CASSLGGGRTGELFF.

As regards this clone: The sample carries other DNA sequences with the same CDR3. The chain recombines TRBV5-1 with TRBJ2-2, with D maybe TRBD2 (5 bases). Germline loops: CDR1 SGHRS, CDR2 YFSETQ. CDR3 length: 14 residues. V lost 0 bases to trimming and J lost 6 bases, with 9 bases between them. The CDR3 bases are TGCGCCAGCAGCTTGGGGAGCGGTTCCGGGGAGCTGTTTTTT. Translating it yields CASSLGSGSGELFF.